This TCR beta chain was retrieved from a study of blood T cells in healthy people across ages. Sample-barcoded 5' priming and a J-beta primer mix drove a second PCR of roughly 7 to 11 cycles. TCRdb independently ran MiXCR on the 5' RACE reads; one entry per CDR3 protein. Of about 1.8 million distinct CDR3 sequences listed, about 50% were seen once; the top ten hold around 2.1%. This clonotype was seen a handful of times. The ends lost 3 bases at V and 4 bases at J; junction bases unmatched: 6. Germline V gene lookup returns CDR1 DFQATT and CDR2 SNEGSKA (reference sequence). The CDR3 extends over 14 amino acids. Roughly 10 milliliters was the volume of peripheral blood drawn from each donor.

V is TRBV20-1 and J is TRBJ2-7; TRBD1 matches 10 bases. The origin of this receptor is a middle-aged woman in good health. Sequencing was carried out using blood. The CDR3 loop is CSASPGDRGYEQYF. The CDR3 coding sequence is TGCAGTGCTAGTCCCGGGGACAGGGGTTACGAGCAGTACTTC.